A selection of T cell receptor beta chains follows, all from one sample in a study of blood T cell repertoires in COVID-19. TCRdb's copy holds only in-frame clones and misses some; the assay was immunoSEQ multiplex PCR. Counted here are some 130,000 clones, around nine tenths occurring once; the ten biggest clones make up 9.5% to 12%. The sample was peripheral blood. The receptors originated from a woman aged 70 to 79 with COVID-19, enrolled during active disease. CDR3s include the opening cysteine and the closing phenylalanine or tryptophan. Fields, in order: V gene, J gene, clone size, D gene, CDR3 DNA, CDR3 protein. The D gene is left open where the match is weak. Size is stated for part of the rows, as once, few or many counts, or as a class when the clone is expanded.

TRBV5-1	TRBJ2-7	.	.	TGCGCCAGCAGCTTGTCTTCCGGGGTAGCCGCACAGGGGCAGTACTTC	CASSLSSGVAAQGQYF
TRBV9	TRBJ2-5	.	TRBD2	TGTGCCAGCAGCGTAGGACTAGCGGGGGGTCGGCGGGAGACCCAGTACTTC	CASSVGLAGGRRETQYF
TRBV4-1	TRBJ1-3	.	TRBD1	TGCGCCAGCAGCCAAGAGTGGGGACAGGGGTCTGGAAACACCATATATTTT	CASSQEWGQGSGNTIYF
TRBV4-1	TRBJ2-1	.	.	TGCGCCAGCAGCCAAGGGACGACTAACCCCTACAATGAGCAGTTCTTC	CASSQGTTNPYNEQFF
TRBV6-2/TRBV6-3	TRBJ2-2	.	.	TGTGCCAGCAGTCGAGCTATAAGGGAGCTGTTTTTT	CASSRAIRELFF
TRBV5-4	TRBJ1-2	.	.	TGTGCCAGCAGCTTGGTCTGGCAGGGGTCCTCCGGCTACACCTTC	CASSLVWQGSSGYTF
TRBV5-1	TRBJ1-5	.	.	TGCGCCAGCAGCTTGGAAGGGTCTGGGAGCCAGCCCCAGCATTTT	CASSLEGSGSQPQHF
TRBV28	TRBJ2-2	.	TRBD2	TGTGCCAGCAGTTCCTCGGGCAGTCTTGGACTAGCGGGGGGGCTCGGTGGGGAGCTGTTTTTT	CASSSSGSLGLAGGLGGELFF
TRBV5-1	TRBJ2-2	.	.	TGCGCCAGCAGCTTCCTTGACAGGCGTCCGAACACCGGGGAGCTGTTTTTT	CASSFLDRRPNTGELFF
TRBV29-1	TRBJ1-2	.	TRBD1	TGCAGCGTTGAAGTAGCAGGGGGTGGCTATGGCTACACCTTC	CSVEVAGGGYGYTF
TRBV9	TRBJ1-3	.	.	TGTGCCAGCGGGAGAACAGGGATTTATGGAAACACCATATATTTT	CASGRTGIYGNTIYF
TRBV5-4	TRBJ2-1	.	TRBD1	TGTGCCAGCAGCTTAGCGAAGGGGGCCTGGGGTGAGCAGTTCTTC	CASSLAKGAWGEQFF
TRBV9	TRBJ2-3	once	TRBD1	TGTGCCAGCAGCCCAACTTTGGACAGGGGGACAGATACGCAGTATTTT	CASSPTLDRGTDTQYF
TRBV7-9	TRBJ1-3	.	.	TGTGCCAGCAGCTTCGACGGGACACCGGTAGGAAACACCATATATTTT	CASSFDGTPVGNTIYF
TRBV5-1	TRBJ1-1	few	TRBD1	TGCGCCAGCAGAAAGGGGGCGCTGGACACTGAAGCTTTCTTT	CASRKGALDTEAFF
TRBV7-9	TRBJ2-7	.	TRBD1	TGTGCCAGCAGTCCTTCGGGACAGTTCTACGAGCAGTACTTC	CASSPSGQFYEQYF
TRBV5-5	TRBJ2-2	.	.	TGTGCCAGCAGCTTAAGACAGAGCATACAGGGCACCGGGGAGCTGTTTTTT	CASSLRQSIQGTGELFF
TRBV6-5	TRBJ1-6	once	.	TGTGCCAGCAGCCCCCTTAGGGGCGGCAATTCACCCCTCCACTTT	CASSPLRGGNSPLHF
TRBV7-8	TRBJ1-5	.	TRBD1	TGTGCCAGCAGCACCGGGACAGGGTGGCATTTT	CASSTGTGWHF
TRBV10-3	TRBJ1-4	.	.	TGTGCCATCAGTGCGGACGGGGGAGCTAATGAAAAACTGTTTTTT	CAISADGGANEKLFF
TRBV28	TRBJ1-6	.	.	TGTGCCAGCAGCAGGGTTCGGGATTCACCCCTCCACTTT	CASSRVRDSPLHF
TRBV6-6	TRBJ2-7	.	TRBD1	TGTGCCAGCGCCCAAAGACAGGGGATTTCCGAGCAGTACTTC	CASAQRQGISEQYF
TRBV3-1/TRBV3-2	TRBJ2-1	.	TRBD2	TGTGCCAGCAGCCAATCGCAGCGGGGGGACCGCTACAATGAGCAGTTCTTC	CASSQSQRGDRYNEQFF
TRBV5-1	TRBJ2-5	.	.	TGCGCCAGCAGCTTGGGTCTATTAGAGACCCAGTACTTC	CASSLGLLETQYF
TRBV20-1	TRBJ1-4	.	.	TGCAGTACGGAGTCCAATGAAAAACTGTTTTTT	CSTESNEKLFF
TRBV21-1	TRBJ2-5	.	.	TGTGCCAGCAGCAAAAATTGGATGGATGACCCCGAGGGCGGGGAGACCCAGTACTTC	CASSKNWMDDPEGGETQYF
TRBV5-1	TRBJ2-3	.	TRBD2	TGCGCCAGCAGCCGAGAGGGACTAGCGGGGGGGCTGCCAGATACGCAGTATTTT	CASSREGLAGGLPDTQYF
TRBV15	TRBJ1-6	.	.	TGTGCCACCAGCACCGACACTGCCGCAAGAGTAAATTCACCCCTCCACTTT	CATSTDTAARVNSPLHF
TRBV7-2	TRBJ2-3	.	.	TGTGCCAGCAGCAAGCCGGGGTCCACAGATACGCAGTATTTT	CASSKPGSTDTQYF
TRBV10-1	TRBJ2-2	.	TRBD1	TGCGCCAGCGAGGGACAGGGGACCGGGGAGCTGTTTTTT	CASEGQGTGELFF
TRBV28	TRBJ1-5	.	.	.	CASSTSFHPAQPQHF
TRBV20-1	TRBJ1-1	.	.	TGCAGTGCTAGTCAGGGGAACACTGAAGCTTTCTTT	CSASQGNTEAFF
TRBV18	TRBJ1-1	.	.	TGTGCCAGCTCACCACGTCTGGACAACATGAACACTGAAGCTTTCTTT	CASSPRLDNMNTEAFF
TRBV5-6	TRBJ2-7	.	.	TGTGCCAGCAGCTTTTACACGATACCACCCTACGAGCAGTACTTC	CASSFYTIPPYEQYF
TRBV7-2	TRBJ1-2	.	.	TGTGCCAGCAGCTTAGAGGCAGGGTTAGTTTATGGCTACACCTTC	CASSLEAGLVYGYTF
TRBV18	TRBJ1-1	.	.	TGTGCCAGCTCACCCGACAGGCCTGAAGCTTTCTTT	CASSPDRPEAFF
TRBV14	TRBJ2-2	.	TRBD1	TGTGCCAGCAGCCAAGATCTCAGGTTAAGGGACAGGGGCCCCGAGGGGGAGCTGTTTTTT	CASSQDLRLRDRGPEGELFF
TRBV5-1	TRBJ1-6	.	.	TGCGCCAGCAGCTTGGGGGAGGGGAGCGATTCACCCCTCCACTTT	CASSLGEGSDSPLHF
TRBV7-9	TRBJ2-3	.	TRBD1	TGTGCCAGCAGCCCCGGACAGGCTAGGACAGATACGCAGTATTTT	CASSPGQARTDTQYF
TRBV29-1	TRBJ1-1	.	.	TGCAGCGTTGAAAACCCGTTCGGACAGTTTAACACTGAAGCTTTCTTT	CSVENPFGQFNTEAFF
TRBV28	TRBJ1-3	few	.	TGTGCCAGCAGTTTAGGAGCTGTCCCCTCTGGAAACACCATATATTTT	CASSLGAVPSGNTIYF
TRBV4-2	TRBJ2-3	.	.	TGTGCCAGCAGCCTCCGAGTTTACACAGATACGCAGTATTTT	CASSLRVYTDTQYF
TRBV5-6	TRBJ2-7	.	.	TGTGCCAGCAGCCCCTTGGGCCTCCTCAGCTCCTACGAGCAGTACTTC	CASSPLGLLSSYEQYF
TRBV5-5	TRBJ2-5	.	TRBD2	TGTGCCAGCAGCTTCCTAGCGGGGGGGGAGACCCAGTACTTC	CASSFLAGGETQYF